The 6 T cell receptor beta chains in this list originate from one sample, sequenced in a study of spatial heterogeneity in lung cancer. MiXCR, applied by TCRdb to the 5' RACE reads, yields one record per CDR3 protein. The profile covers 640 or so distinct CDR3 sequences, with roughly 31% appearing a single time and 20% taken by the ten largest. Their cognate antigens are unknown. Sample time point: sample taken at primary tumor resection. Study-level findings and limits: Tumor mutation count correlated with how many alpha and beta TCRs expanded intratumorally.

This material consisted of lung tumor tissue, taken at surgery. The receptors stem from a male donor with early-stage non-small cell lung cancer.

This clonotype counts as hyperexpanded (1% or more). The chain uses TRBV7-8 and TRBJ2-7; 9 bases line up with TRBD1. Germline V gene sequence: CDR1 SGHVS, CDR2 FQNEAQ. J was trimmed by 5 bases and V by 2 bases; bases with no gene match: 7. The CDR3 is 15 residues long. The CDR3 sequence: CASSLSNGQGNEQYF. The CDR3 coding sequence is TGTGCCAGCAGCTTATCAAACGGACAGGGGAACGAGCAGTACTTC. Combining the CDR3 with reference TRBV7-8 and TRBJ2-7 gives the whole variable domain GAGVSQSPRYKVAKRGQDVALRCDPISGHVSLFWYQQALGQGPEFLTYFQNEAQLDKSGLPSDRFFAERPEGSVSTLKIQRTQQEDSAVYLCASSLSNGQGNEQYFGPGTRLTVT.

The V and J genes are TRBV6-6 and TRBJ1-1; possibly TRBD1 for D (6 bases). The V gene lost 0 bases and the J gene lost 5 bases, with 13 bases spanning the gap. The CDR3 runs 15 residues. From germline, CDR1 is MNHNY and CDR2 SVGAGI (reference sequence). The CDR3 here is CASSYSGRGRTEAFF. DNA for the CDR3: TGTGCCAGCAGTTACTCTGGCAGGGGACGTACTGAAGCTTTCTTT.

This chain connects TRBV10-3 to TRBJ2-2, with TRBD1 identical over 7 bases. This CDR3 is built from 14 residues. CDR1 is ENHRY and CDR2 is SYGVKD in the germline V gene. Trimming at V came to 6 bases and at J to 7 bases, leaving 8 bases not matched to a gene. DNA for the CDR3: TGTGCCATCAGCACAACAGGGGCGGGCGGGGAGCTGTTTTTT. As protein: CAISTTGAGGELFF.

The J gene is TRBJ1-5, the V gene TRBV19; 7 nucleotides line up with TRBD1. This CDR3 is 15 amino acids long. With 8 bases clipped from V and 2 bases from J, the junction kept 9 bases outside the gene matches. Germline CDR1 reads LNHDA; CDR2 reads SQIVND (reference sequence). DNA for the CDR3: TGTGCCAGTGGGCCCCGGCAGGGGGGCAATCAGCCCCAGCATTTT. Amino acid sequence: CASGPRQGGNQPQHF.

By share, this clonotype counts as large. The rearrangement joins TRBV28 to TRBJ2-7; 8 positions match TRBD2. The germline V gene encodes CDR1 MDHEN and CDR2 SYDVKM. V was clipped by 6 bases and J by 0 bases; unmatched bases: 10. The CDR3 is 16 amino acids. The CDR3 DNA reads TGTGCCAGCAGCCAGCTAGCGGGCTTTCCCTCCTACGAGCAGTACTTC. As protein: CASSQLAGFPSYEQYF.

J is TRBJ2-5 and V is TRBV30; D perhaps matches TRBD2 (6 bases). Germline CDR1 is GTSNPN and CDR2 is SVGIG (reference sequence). V was shortened by 4 bases and J by 3 bases, with 6 bases between the two germline ends. This CDR3 comprises 11 residues. In DNA form, the CDR3 reads TGTGCCTGGAAGCGGGAAGAGACCCAGTACTTC. Translated, it gives CAWKREETQYF.